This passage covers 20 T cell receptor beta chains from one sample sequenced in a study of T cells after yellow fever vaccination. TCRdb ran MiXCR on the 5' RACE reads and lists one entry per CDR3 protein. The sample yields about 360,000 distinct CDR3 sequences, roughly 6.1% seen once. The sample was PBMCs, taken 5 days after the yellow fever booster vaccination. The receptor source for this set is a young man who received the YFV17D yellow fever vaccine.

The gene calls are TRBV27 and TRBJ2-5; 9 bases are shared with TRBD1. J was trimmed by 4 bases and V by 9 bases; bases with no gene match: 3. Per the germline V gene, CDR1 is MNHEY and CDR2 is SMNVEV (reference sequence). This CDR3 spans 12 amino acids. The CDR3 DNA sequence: TGTGCCAGTGGGACAGGGATAGAGACCCAGTACTTC. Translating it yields CASGTGIETQYF.

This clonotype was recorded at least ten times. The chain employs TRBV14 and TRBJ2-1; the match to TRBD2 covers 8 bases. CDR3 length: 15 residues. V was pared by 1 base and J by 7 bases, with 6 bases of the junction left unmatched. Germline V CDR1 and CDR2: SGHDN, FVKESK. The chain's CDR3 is CASSQVTGGGNEQFF. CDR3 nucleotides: TGTGCCAGCAGCCAAGTGACGGGAGGGGGGAATGAGCAGTTCTTC.

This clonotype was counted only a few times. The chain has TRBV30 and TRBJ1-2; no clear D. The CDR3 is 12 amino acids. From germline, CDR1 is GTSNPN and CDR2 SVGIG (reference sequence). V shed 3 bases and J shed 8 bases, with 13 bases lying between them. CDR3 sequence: CAWSPGSGGYTF. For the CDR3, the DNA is TGTGCCTGGAGCCCTGGGAGTGGAGGCTACACCTTC.

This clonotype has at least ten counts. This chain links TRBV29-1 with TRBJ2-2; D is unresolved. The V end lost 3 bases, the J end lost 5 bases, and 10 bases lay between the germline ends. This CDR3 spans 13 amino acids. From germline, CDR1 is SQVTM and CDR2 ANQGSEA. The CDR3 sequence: CSVDLGLTGELFF. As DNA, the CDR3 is TGCAGCGTTGATTTAGGGTTAACCGGGGAGCTGTTTTTT.

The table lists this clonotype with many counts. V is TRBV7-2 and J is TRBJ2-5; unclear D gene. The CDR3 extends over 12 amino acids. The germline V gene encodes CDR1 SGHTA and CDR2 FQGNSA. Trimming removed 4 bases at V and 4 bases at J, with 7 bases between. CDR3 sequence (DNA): TGTGCCAGCAGCTACAGAGGAGAGACCCAGTACTTC. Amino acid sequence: CASSYRGETQYF.

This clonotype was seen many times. The CDR3 region has the DNA TGTGCCACCAGTGATCAAAACACAGGCATTCAGTACTTC. It codes for CATSDQNTGIQYF. J is TRBJ2-4 and V is TRBV24-1; D may be TRBD1 (5 bases). V was shortened by 3 bases and J by 9 bases, with 11 bases between the two germline ends. There are 13 residues in the CDR3. Germline V lookup: CDR1 KGHDR, CDR2 SFDVKD.

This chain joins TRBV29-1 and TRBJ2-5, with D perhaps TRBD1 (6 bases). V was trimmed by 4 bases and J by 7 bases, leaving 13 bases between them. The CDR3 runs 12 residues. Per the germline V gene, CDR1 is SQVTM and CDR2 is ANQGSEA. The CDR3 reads CSVGGLGGTQYF. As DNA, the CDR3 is TGCAGCGTTGGGGGGCTCGGAGGGACCCAGTACTTC.

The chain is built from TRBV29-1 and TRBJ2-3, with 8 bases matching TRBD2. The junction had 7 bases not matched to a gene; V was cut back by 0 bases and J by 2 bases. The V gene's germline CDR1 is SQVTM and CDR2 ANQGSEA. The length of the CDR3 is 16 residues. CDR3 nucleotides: TGCAGCGTTGAAGATATGGGGCGGGAGGTCACAGATACGCAGTATTTT. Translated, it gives CSVEDMGREVTDTQYF.

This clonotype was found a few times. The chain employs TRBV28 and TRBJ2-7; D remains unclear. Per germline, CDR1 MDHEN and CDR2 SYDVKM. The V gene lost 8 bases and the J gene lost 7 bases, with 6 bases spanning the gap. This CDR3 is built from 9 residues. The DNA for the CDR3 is TGTGCCAGCGGGGTTGAGCAGTACTTC. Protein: CASGVEQYF.

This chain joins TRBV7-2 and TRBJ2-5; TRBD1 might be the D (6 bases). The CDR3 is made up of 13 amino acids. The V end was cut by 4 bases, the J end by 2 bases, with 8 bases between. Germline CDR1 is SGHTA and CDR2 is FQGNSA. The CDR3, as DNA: TGTGCCAGCAGCTACGGGACACAAGAGACCCAGTACTTC. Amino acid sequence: CASSYGTQETQYF. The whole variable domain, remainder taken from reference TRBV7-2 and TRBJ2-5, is GAGVSQSPSNKVTEKGKDVELRCDPISGHTALYWYRQSLGQGLEFLIYFQGNSAPDKSGLPSDRFSAERTGGSVSTLTIQRTQQEDSAVYLCASSYGTQETQYFGPGTRLLVL.

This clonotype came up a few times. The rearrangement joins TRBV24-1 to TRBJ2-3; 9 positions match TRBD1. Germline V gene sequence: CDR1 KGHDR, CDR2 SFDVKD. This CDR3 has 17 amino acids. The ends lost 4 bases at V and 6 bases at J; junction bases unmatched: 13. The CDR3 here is CATSDGNINRGRDTQYF. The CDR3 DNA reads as TGTGCCACCAGTGACGGTAATATTAACAGGGGGCGGGATACGCAGTATTTT.

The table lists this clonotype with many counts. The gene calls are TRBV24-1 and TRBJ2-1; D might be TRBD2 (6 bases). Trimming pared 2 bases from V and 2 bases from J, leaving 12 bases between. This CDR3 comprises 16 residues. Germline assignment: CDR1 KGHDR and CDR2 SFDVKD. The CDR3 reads CATSDSSAITYNEQFF. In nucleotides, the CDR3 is TGTGCCACCAGTGATTCTAGCGCGATCACCTACAATGAGCAGTTCTTC.

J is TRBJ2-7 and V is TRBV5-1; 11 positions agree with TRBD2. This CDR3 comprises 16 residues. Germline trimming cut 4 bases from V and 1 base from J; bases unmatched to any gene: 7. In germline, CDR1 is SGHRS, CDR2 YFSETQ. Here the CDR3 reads CASSLQTSGTSYEQYF. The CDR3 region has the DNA TGCGCCAGCAGCCTCCAGACTAGCGGGACTTCCTACGAGCAGTACTTC.

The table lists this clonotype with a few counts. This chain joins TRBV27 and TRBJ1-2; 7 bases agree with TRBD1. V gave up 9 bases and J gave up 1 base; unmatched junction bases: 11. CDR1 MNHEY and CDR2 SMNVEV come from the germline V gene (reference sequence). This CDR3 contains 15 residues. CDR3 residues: CASSTGSANNYGYTF. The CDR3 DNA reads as TGTGCCAGTTCGACAGGGAGCGCGAATAACTATGGCTACACCTTC.

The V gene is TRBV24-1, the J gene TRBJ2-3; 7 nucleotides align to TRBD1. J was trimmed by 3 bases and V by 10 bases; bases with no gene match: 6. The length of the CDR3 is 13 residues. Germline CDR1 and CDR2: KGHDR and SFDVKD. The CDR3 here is CATAPGGTDTQYF. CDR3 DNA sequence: TGTGCCACTGCCCCAGGGGGAACAGATACGCAGTATTTT.

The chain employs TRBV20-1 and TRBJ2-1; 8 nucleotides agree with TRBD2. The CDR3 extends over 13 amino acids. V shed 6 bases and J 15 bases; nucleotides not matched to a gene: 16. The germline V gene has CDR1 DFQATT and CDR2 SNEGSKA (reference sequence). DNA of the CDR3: TGCAGTGCCGCACGAGCGAGCGGGGGCTGGGGGTTCTTC. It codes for CSAARASGGWGFF.

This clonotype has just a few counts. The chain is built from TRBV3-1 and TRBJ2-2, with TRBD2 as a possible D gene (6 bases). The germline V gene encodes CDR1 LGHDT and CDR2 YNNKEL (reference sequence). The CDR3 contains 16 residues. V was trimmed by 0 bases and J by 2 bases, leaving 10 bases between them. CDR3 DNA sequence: TGTGCCAGCAGCCAAGATCCGACTAGAAACACCGGGGAGCTGTTTTTT. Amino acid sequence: CASSQDPTRNTGELFF. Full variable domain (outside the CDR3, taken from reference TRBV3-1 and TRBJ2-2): DTAVSQTPKYLVTQMGNDKSIKCEQNLGHDTMYWYKQDSKKFLKIMFSYNNKELIINETVPNRFSPKSPDKAHLNLHINSLELGDSAVYFCASSQDPTRNTGELFFGEGSRLTVL.

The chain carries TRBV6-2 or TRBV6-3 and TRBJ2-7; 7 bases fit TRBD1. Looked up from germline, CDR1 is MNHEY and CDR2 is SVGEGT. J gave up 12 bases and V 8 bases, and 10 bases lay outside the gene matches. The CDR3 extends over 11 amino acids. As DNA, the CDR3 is TGTGCCAGCCGCCAGGGGGAGAGTCCGTACTTC. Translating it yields CASRQGESPYF.

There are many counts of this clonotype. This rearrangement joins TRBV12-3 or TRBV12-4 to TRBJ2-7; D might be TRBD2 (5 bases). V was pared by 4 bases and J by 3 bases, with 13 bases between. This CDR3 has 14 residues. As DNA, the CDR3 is TGTGCCAGCAGTTCCACGAGCGGATTCTACGAGCAGTACTTC. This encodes CASSSTSGFYEQYF.

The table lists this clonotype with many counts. The CDR3, as DNA: TGTGCCAGCAGCTTTGGGCCCGGACAGAGCTACACCGGGGAGCTGTTTTTT. Residues: CASSFGPGQSYTGELFF. The gene calls are TRBV5-6 and TRBJ2-2; a weak D match, TRBD1 (6 bases). V lost 2 bases to trimming and J lost 3 bases, with 17 bases between them. This CDR3 has 17 amino acids. Germline CDR1 is SGHDT and CDR2 is YYEEEE.